The source of this TCR beta chain is a study of shared clonotypes between healthy human individuals. Study outcomes and limitations: Larger richness was generally estimated for naive than memory subsets.

TCRdb's table, derived via immunoSEQ multiplex PCR, lists solely in-frame clones and lacks some. The repertoire holds some 500,000 clones, with 90% to 97% as singletons. As regards this clone: The antigen is unknown.

Sequencing was carried out using naive CD4+ T cells sorted from blood. Subset indicated: CD45RA+ positively selected. This clonotype originated in a woman younger than 45 in good health.

For the CDR3, the DNA is TGTGCCAGCTCACCGGCTAGCGGGAGGAGAGGGACAGATACGCAGTATTTT. Residues: CASSPASGRRGTDTQYF. This chain links TRBV18 with TRBJ2-3; 11 positions match TRBD2. V lost 3 bases, J lost 3 bases, and 8 bases stayed unmatched. In germline, CDR1 is KGHSH, CDR2 LQKENI. The CDR3 has 17 amino acids.